Each of the 28 T cell receptor beta chains below was sequenced from the same sample in a study of T-cell memory formation after mild COVID-19 (dated by TCRdb to the early 2020s). The library was made by 5' RACE. Reads for this sample came from an Illumina NovaSeq 6000. TCRdb applied fastp at Q25 and MiXCR to the public reads, then kept only in-frame beta chains. CDR3 protein sequences are deduplicated, and each keeps its most common genes and DNA. The table for this sample lists 92,000 or so distinct CDR3 sequences; roughly 16% of them were counted only once. The ten largest clones add up to around two fifths of the sample. Sequenced input: PBMCs or a T cell subset sorted from them (not recorded which). These receptors were obtained from a man between 18 and 35 years old who had mild COVID-19 (a few samples of this study predate the infection). The sample titles of this study are shuffled in the database, so cell type and time point are left out; the donor was told from shared clones.

This clonotype was observed a few times. The chain is built from TRBV10-3 and TRBJ2-5, with TRBD2 identical over 8 bases. V lost 6 bases to trimming and J lost 5 bases; unmatched junction nucleotides: 8. This CDR3 is 14 amino acids long. Germline lookup yields CDR1 ENHRY and CDR2 SYGVKD. CDR3: CAISPRGGEETQYF. In DNA form, the CDR3 reads TGTGCCATCAGCCCCCGGGGGGGCGAGGAGACCCAGTACTTC.

This chain joins TRBV4-1 and TRBJ1-1; the D gene is possibly TRBD1 (5 bases). The germline CDR1 and CDR2 sequences are MGHRA and YSYEKL. The V end lost 3 bases, the J end lost 1 base, and 6 bases lay between the germline ends. The CDR3 length is 13 residues. CDR3 nucleotide sequence: TGCGCCAGCAGCCATACAGGGAACACTGAAGCTTTCTTT. Protein sequence: CASSHTGNTEAFF.

The table lists this clonotype with a few counts. The gene calls are TRBV28 and TRBJ2-1; D uncertain. Between the trimmed V and J ends, which lost 6 bases and 9 bases, there was a span of 15 bases. The germline gives CDR1 MDHEN, CDR2 SYDVKM. The CDR3 loop spans 13 amino acids. The CDR3 reads CASSRTRTGEQFF. CDR3 coding DNA: TGTGCCAGCAGCCGGACCCGTACGGGTGAGCAGTTCTTC.

The DNA for the CDR3 is TGTGCCAGCAGCTTAGAGAGCGGGCGCTACAATGAGCAGTTCTTC. This sequence encodes CASSLESGRYNEQFF. V usage is TRBV7-2 and J usage is TRBJ2-1; tentative D call: TRBD2 (6 bases). Germline V CDR1 and CDR2: SGHTA, FQGNSA. V lost 1 base and J lost 3, with 10 bases in between. The length of the CDR3 is 15 residues.

The V call is TRBV7-9, the J call TRBJ2-7; 7 positions match TRBD1. The CDR3 is 15 amino acids. Germline CDR1 is SEHNR and CDR2 is FQNEAQ (reference sequence). V dropped 6 bases and J dropped 2; count of bases not matched to a gene: 10. The CDR3 sequence is CASRYRDSPPYEQYV. CDR3 in DNA: TGTGCCAGCAGGTACCGGGACAGTCCACCCTACGAGCAGTACGTC.

The chain joins TRBV13 to TRBJ2-7, with TRBD2 as a possible D gene (7 bases). The CDR3 contains 14 residues. The ends were cut back, 4 bases at V and 3 bases at J, with 13 bases in the middle. The germline gives CDR1 PRHDT, CDR2 FYEKMQ (reference sequence). The CDR3 reads CASSSGGLFYEQYF. The CDR3 coding sequence is TGTGCCAGCAGCTCCGGGGGGCTTTTCTACGAGCAGTACTTC.

CDR3 region: CASSYSVTGLNGYTF. The CDR3 region has the DNA TGTGCCAGCAGTTACTCAGTGACGGGGCTCAATGGCTACACCTTC. V and J are TRBV6-5 and TRBJ1-2; maybe TRBD1 (5 bases). The CDR3 consists of 15 residues. Trimming took off 0 bases at V and 6 bases at J, with 14 bases between the two ends. Germline-derived CDR1 and CDR2 are MNHEY and SVGAGI.

This chain links TRBV6-2 or TRBV6-3 with TRBJ2-1; 11 bases are shared with TRBD2. Per germline, CDR1 MNHEY and CDR2 SVGEGT. V gave up 0 bases and J gave up 8 bases; unmatched junction bases: 6. The CDR3 spans 16 residues. As DNA, the CDR3 is TGTGCCAGCAGTTACTCGATACTAGCGGGGGAACATGAGCAGTTCTTC. This encodes CASSYSILAGEHEQFF.

About this clonotype itself: The junction shows a germline mismatch at one end, possibly a read error. This chain joins TRBV9 and TRBJ2-5, with D tentatively TRBD2 (6 bases). The CDR3 contains 13 residues. The germline gives CDR1 SGDLS, CDR2 YYNGEE. CDR3 sequence (DNA): TGTGCCAGCAGCCCGGCATCGGGGGAGACACAGTACTTC. Its translation is CASSPASGETQYF.

This clonotype was recorded only once. The chain recombines TRBV4-1 with TRBJ2-7; D unresolved. V lost 1 base to trimming and J lost 3 bases, with 10 bases between them. CDR1 and CDR2 from the germline V gene are MGHRA and YSYEKL. This CDR3 has 14 residues. The CDR3 bases are TGCGCCAGCAGCCAAGTTCTGACGGACTACGAGCAGTACGTC. Translated, it gives CASSQVLTDYEQYV.

This clonotype was recorded only once. The chain has TRBV7-9 and TRBJ1-2; tentatively, D is TRBD1 (6 bases). V was trimmed by 4 bases and J by 8 bases, leaving 17 bases between them. The germline V gene encodes CDR1 SEHNR and CDR2 FQNEAQ (reference sequence). CDR3 length equals 14 residues. CDR3 nucleotides: TGTGCCAGCAGCTCCGGGACACCGAGTCGCGGCTACACCTTC. Its protein product is CASSSGTPSRGYTF.

This clonotype was seen more than once but under ten times. The rearrangement uses TRBV12-3 or TRBV12-4 and TRBJ1-5; TRBD1 is a possible D gene (5 bases). The V end was cut by 6 bases, the J end by 2 bases, with 11 bases between. The CDR3 consists of 14 residues. The CDR3 bases are TGTGCCAGCAGCAACCAGGGTGGCAATCAGCCCCAGCATTTT. Translated: CASSNQGGNQPQHF.

This sequence joins TRBV5-6 and TRBJ2-7, with a possible D match to TRBD1 (6 bases). Germline assignment: CDR1 SGHDT and CDR2 YYEEEE. The CDR3 sequence is 13 residues long. V was shortened by 1 base and J by 5 bases, with 10 bases between the two germline ends. Written as DNA, the CDR3 is TGTGCCAGCAGCTTGACAGGGAATGACGAGCAGTACTTC. Its translation: CASSLTGNDEQYF.

This clonotype was counted only a few times. The chain has TRBV7-9 and TRBJ1-1; 11 bases match TRBD1. The length of the CDR3 is 15 residues. Germline lookup yields CDR1 SEHNR and CDR2 FQNEAQ (reference sequence). Trimming removed 5 bases from V and 1 base from J; junction bases left unmatched: 3. This CDR3 reads CASSAGQGANTEAFF. The DNA of the CDR3 is TGTGCCAGCAGCGCTGGACAGGGGGCGAACACTGAAGCTTTCTTT.

This clonotype was counted between two and nine times. CDR3: CLSSLTDGNRVDTQYF. Here the CDR3 DNA reads TGTCTCAGCAGCTTGACGGACGGGAACCGAGTAGATACGCAGTATTTT. This chain connects TRBV5-6 to TRBJ2-3; tentative D call: TRBD2 (5 bases). The V gene's germline CDR1 is SGHDT and CDR2 YYEEEE. This CDR3 contains 16 residues. Filled out from reference TRBV5-6 and TRBJ2-3, the complete variable domain reads DAGVTQSPTHLIKTRGQQVTLRCSPKSGHDTVSWYQQALGQGPQFIFQYYEEEERQRGNFPDRFSGHQFPNYSSELNVNALLLGDSALYLCLSSLTDGNRVDTQYFGPGTRLTVL.

This chain links TRBV5-1 with TRBJ1-1; D is undetermined. This CDR3 has 14 amino acids. Trimming took off 0 bases at V and 4 bases at J, with 10 bases between the two ends. CDR1 is SGHRS and CDR2 is YFSETQ in the germline V gene. CDR3 residues: CASSLAGRGTEAFF. Here the CDR3 DNA reads TGCGCCAGCAGCTTGGCCGGAAGAGGCACTGAAGCTTTCTTT.

In its sample, this clonotype was seen a few times. The CDR3, as DNA: TGCGCCAGCAGCCAAGAACAGGGTTATGAAAAACTGTTTTTT. Its translation is CASSQEQGYEKLFF. The V call is TRBV4-1, the J call TRBJ1-4, with a weak D call TRBD1 (6 bases). The CDR3 covers 14 residues. The V end was cut by 0 bases, the J end by 6 bases, with 8 bases between. The germline CDR1 and CDR2 sequences are MGHRA and YSYEKL.

V is TRBV4-1 and J is TRBJ2-5; possible D gene TRBD1, 6 bases. V was trimmed by 1 base and J by 4 bases, leaving 13 bases between them. This CDR3 region has 15 residues. In germline, CDR1 is MGHRA, CDR2 YSYEKL. CDR3 sequence reads: CASSQVGRGGETQYF. DNA for the CDR3: TGCGCCAGCAGCCAAGTCGGCAGGGGCGGAGAGACCCAGTACTTC.

This clonotype has only a few counts. This rearrangement joins TRBV10-3 to TRBJ1-1; unclear D gene. Trimming shortened V by 2 bases and J by 1 base, and 5 bases separated the two germline ends. The CDR3 spans 13 residues. Germline V lookup: CDR1 ENHRY, CDR2 SYGVKD. The DNA of the CDR3 is TGTGCCATCAGTGAGACAGCGAACACTGAAGCTTTCTTT. Translating it yields CAISETANTEAFF.

The genes are TRBV5-1 and TRBJ2-5, with D hard to call. Trimming cost V 0 bases and J 4 bases, with 16 bases left between them. Per the germline V gene, CDR1 is SGHRS and CDR2 is YFSETQ. This CDR3 comprises 16 residues. The CDR3 is CASSLVGRSRVETQYF. The CDR3 DNA reads as TGCGCCAGCAGCTTGGTTGGTAGAAGCAGAGTAGAGACCCAGTACTTC. Combining the CDR3 with reference TRBV5-1 and TRBJ2-5 gives the whole variable domain KAGVTQTPRYLIKTRGQQVTLSCSPISGHRSVSWYQQTPGQGLQFLFEYFSETQRNKGNFPGRFSGRQFSNSRSEMNVSTLELGDSALYLCASSLVGRSRVETQYFGPGTRLLVL.

The V gene is TRBV15, the J gene TRBJ2-7; TRBD1 aligns across 12 bases. This CDR3 has 14 amino acids. J was trimmed by 7 bases and V by 5 bases; bases with no gene match: 6. Germline V lookup: CDR1 LNHNV, CDR2 YYDKDF (reference sequence). DNA for the CDR3: TGTGCCACCAGCGGGACAGGGGGCCTGGGGGAGCAGTACTTC. It specifies CATSGTGGLGEQYF.

The CDR3 nucleotides are TGTGCCAGCAATAACGGGGGCGCTGAGCAGTTCTTC. Residues: CASNNGGAEQFF. J is TRBJ2-1 and V is TRBV6-5; D may match TRBD1 or TRBD2 (6 bases each). CDR3 size: 12 residues. Trimming removed 7 bases from V and 9 bases from J, with 13 bases in between. Germline CDR1 and CDR2: MNHEY and SVGAGI.

This sequence joins TRBV7-2 and TRBJ1-2; 7 bases match TRBD1. Germline CDR1 SGHTA, CDR2 FQGNSA. The CDR3 extends over 15 amino acids. J was trimmed by 8 bases and V by 5 bases; bases with no gene match: 14. CDR3 sequence (DNA): TGTGCCAGCAGCCCCCAGACAGGGTGGTCTCGAGGCTACACCTTC. This encodes CASSPQTGWSRGYTF.

This clonotype has more than one count but fewer than ten. The chain recombines TRBV15 with TRBJ2-1; D ambiguous. The V gene lost 2 bases and the J gene lost 10 bases, with 9 bases spanning the gap. There are 12 residues in the CDR3. Germline values: CDR1 LNHNV, CDR2 YYDKDF (reference sequence). CDR3 nucleotides: TGTGCCACCAGCAGACCGCTCCGAGAGCAGTTCTTC. This codes for CATSRPLREQFF.

This clonotype was observed a few times. V and J are TRBV12-3 or TRBV12-4 and TRBJ1-1, with unresolved D. This CDR3 has 15 amino acids. The V and J ends lost 3 bases and 1 base respectively, with 12 bases between them. The CDR3 protein is CASSFRVGRNTEAFF. In DNA form, the CDR3 reads TGTGCCAGCAGTTTCCGGGTAGGACGGAACACTGAAGCTTTCTTT.

This clonotype turned up a few times. The chain combines TRBV12-5 with TRBJ1-5; no reliable D call. Germline CDR1 and CDR2: LGHNT and FRNRAP. Trimming removed 6 bases from V and 6 bases from J, with 12 bases in between. The CDR3 contains 13 residues. Here the CDR3 reads CASGPSSGQPQHF. The DNA of the CDR3 is TGTGCTAGTGGCCCGAGCTCCGGTCAGCCCCAGCATTTT.

The chain uses TRBV5-1 and TRBJ2-7, with a tentative D call TRBD2 (5 bases). This CDR3 has 15 residues. Germline V lookup: CDR1 SGHRS, CDR2 YFSETQ. V lost 2 bases and J 5 bases, leaving 17 bases between the germline ends. The CDR3 sequence: CASSFSGINLDEQYV. Here the CDR3 DNA reads TGCGCCAGCAGCTTCTCGGGAATTAATCTGGACGAGCAGTACGTC.

The chain carries TRBV12-3 or TRBV12-4 and TRBJ2-3; weak D call: TRBD1 (5 bases). V gave up 5 bases and J gave up 2 bases, with 11 bases separating them. CDR3 size: 14 residues. The CDR3 sequence: CASSPAGITDTQYF. The CDR3 DNA reads TGTGCCAGCAGTCCCGCAGGGATCACAGATACGCAGTATTTT.